This T cell receptor beta chain was retrieved from a study of patients and donors after allogeneic stem cell transplantation. TCRdb called the RT-PCR reads again in MiXCR, with one record for every CDR3 protein. Of 800,000 to 1,000,000 distinct CDR3 sequences in the sample, about 20% are singletons; the top ten hold roughly 6%. J lost 0 bases, V lost 4 bases, and 8 bases had no gene match. This CDR3 is 17 amino acids long. CDR1 and CDR2 (germline): SGHRS, YFSETQ. This receptor was taken from a human donor who was either an allogeneic HSCT recipient or a stem cell or donor lymphocyte infusion donor (not recorded which). It is not recorded whose cells these are; they may come from a transplant donor. J is TRBJ1-5 and V is TRBV5-1; 9 bases agree with TRBD1. The sample was blood, either unsorted or a sorted T cell fraction (not recorded which). The CDR3 coding sequence is TGCGCCAGCAGCCCGGACAGGGGACCTTATAGCAATCAGCCCCAGCATTTT. It translates to CASSPDRGPYSNQPQHF.